This TCR beta chain was observed in a study of shared clonotypes between healthy human individuals. With 4 bases removed from V and 2 bases from J, the gap between germline ends came to 10 bases. Looked up from germline, CDR1 is SGHRS and CDR2 is YFSETQ. This CDR3 spans 14 amino acids. Study findings and constraints: Read depth was anticipated to influence clonotype sharing among donors.

Details on this clone: Its antigen is as yet unknown. At the DNA level, this CDR3 is encoded by other sequences in the same sample as well.

TCRdb's table, derived via immunoSEQ multiplex PCR, lists solely in-frame clones and lacks some. Seen here are some 1 million clones, roughly 75% observed once, and the top ten hold over 1.3%. This rearrangement joins TRBV5-1 to TRBJ1-5; D call uncertain. Sample: memory CD4+ T cells sorted from blood. Subset given: CD45RA-negative fraction. The receptor comes from a man aged 18 to 35 in good health. CDR3 nucleotide sequence: TGCGCCAGCAGCCCGCTCGGGGGCAATCAGCCCCAGCATTTT. Amino acid sequence: CASSPLGGNQPQHF. Drawing the rest from reference TRBV5-1 and TRBJ1-5, the complete variable domain is KAGVTQTPRYLIKTRGQQVTLSCSPISGHRSVSWYQQTPGQGLQFLFEYFSETQRNKGNFPGRFSGRQFSNSRSEMNVSTLELGDSALYLCASSPLGGNQPQHFGDGTRLSIL.